These 32 T cell receptor beta chains share one sample of origin, sequenced in a study of blood T cell repertoires in COVID-19. TCRdb keeps only in-frame clones here, not all; method: immunoSEQ multiplex PCR. The table lists 250,000 to 350,000 clones, approximately 90% of them singletons, with around 4% in the top ten. Sequences were obtained from peripheral blood. All receptors come from a woman aged 45-65 years with active or convalescent COVID-19.

This clone was counted ten times or more. The chain couples TRBV6-5 to TRBJ2-7; D gene ambiguous. The CDR3 totals 11 residues. From germline, CDR1 is MNHEY and CDR2 SVGAGI. Trimming shortened V by 5 bases and J by 6 bases, and 8 bases separated the two germline ends. CDR3 loop: CASSTRSEQYF. Here the CDR3 DNA reads TGTGCCAGCAGTACGAGGTCCGAGCAGTACTTC.

The chain joins TRBV9 to TRBJ1-1; perhaps TRBD1 as D (5 bases). Germline V gives CDR1 SGDLS, CDR2 YYNGEE. Trimming pared 4 bases from V and 4 bases from J, leaving 17 bases between. The CDR3 is made up of 15 amino acids. This chain's CDR3 is CASSTSREVGTEAFF. The CDR3 bases are TGTGCCAGCAGCACCAGCAGGGAGGTTGGCACTGAAGCTTTCTTT. The variable domain in full, with the rest retrieved from reference TRBV9 and TRBJ1-1, is DSGVTQTPKHLITATGQRVTLRCSPRSGDLSVYWYQQSLDQGLQFLIQYYNGEERAKGNILERFSAQQFPDLHSELNLSSLELGDSALYFCASSTSREVGTEAFFGQGTRLTVV.

The chain has TRBV12-3 or TRBV12-4 and TRBJ1-2; D is uncertain. The CDR3 covers 13 residues. V lost 3 bases to trimming and J lost 3 bases, with 8 bases between them. The chain's CDR3 is CASSFESYYGYTF. The CDR3 DNA reads as TGTGCCAGCAGTTTTGAGAGCTACTATGGCTACACCTTC.

This rearrangement joins TRBV6-6 to TRBJ1-2; D remains ambiguous. V lost 0 bases, J lost 4 bases, and 9 bases lay in between. Germline-derived CDR1 and CDR2 are MNHNY and SVGAGI (reference sequence). CDR3 length: 14 amino acids. The CDR3 DNA reads as TGTGCCAGCAGTTACTCGAGCGCCGGCTATGGCTACACCTTC. Amino acid sequence: CASSYSSAGYGYTF.

V and J are TRBV19 and TRBJ1-5, with D uncertain. The CDR3 is made up of 17 amino acids. The germline V gene encodes CDR1 LNHDA and CDR2 SQIVND (reference sequence). Trimming pared 3 bases from V and 1 base from J, leaving 16 bases between. The CDR3 bases are TGTGCCAGTAGTATGGGTAAGGGAGGTCTAAGCAATCAGCCCCAGCATTTT. Amino acids: CASSMGKGGLSNQPQHF.

This clone was recorded only once. This chain uses TRBV18 with TRBJ1-4; the D is unclear. CDR1 is KGHSH, CDR2 LQKENI, per germline. The CDR3 totals 16 residues. V lost 0 bases to trimming and J lost 4 bases, with 12 bases between them. The CDR3 sequence is CASSPPNPGSNEKLFF. CDR3 nucleotide sequence: TGTGCCAGCTCACCACCGAATCCGGGTAGTAATGAAAAACTGTTTTTT.

The rearrangement uses TRBV14 and TRBJ1-3, with unresolved D. V dropped 1 base and J dropped 0 bases, with 16 bases sitting between them. The CDR3 is 18 residues long. Germline-derived CDR1 and CDR2 are SGHDN and FVKESK. CDR3 DNA sequence: TGTGCCAGCAGCCAAGTGAGAGGGAAGGGTGACTCTGGAAACACCATATATTTT. Translating it yields CASSQVRGKGDSGNTIYF.

The rearrangement uses TRBV6-6 and TRBJ1-1; D may be TRBD1 (5 bases). This CDR3 has 16 residues. With 0 bases removed from V and 14 bases from J, the gap between germline ends came to 25 bases. CDR1 MNHNY and CDR2 SVGAGI come from the germline V gene (reference sequence). The DNA of the CDR3 is TGTGCCAGCAGTTACTCGAGCCTTGGTGGTGGGGGAGGCTCATTCTTT. Its protein product is CASSYSSLGGGGGSFF.

The J gene is TRBJ2-7, the V gene TRBV4-2; D gene ambiguous. This CDR3 spans 14 amino acids. Germline lookup yields CDR1 LGHNA and CDR2 YNFKEQ. V lost 1 base and J lost 3, with 10 bases in between. The CDR3 protein is CASSQGQEVYEQYF. CDR3 DNA: TGTGCCAGCAGCCAAGGGCAGGAAGTCTACGAGCAGTACTTC.

The chain links TRBV7-9 to TRBJ2-1; D ambiguous. The CDR3 spans 15 residues. V was trimmed by 1 base and J by 4 bases, leaving 11 bases between them. The germline CDR1 and CDR2 sequences are SEHNR and FQNEAQ (reference sequence). In DNA, the CDR3 is TGTGCCAGCAGCTTAGATCCCAGAAATTACAATGAGCAGTTCTTC. Residues: CASSLDPRNYNEQFF.

This chain links TRBV5-6 with TRBJ2-5; 10 bases map to TRBD1. CDR3 length: 14 residues. Losses at the gene ends were 2 bases for V and 3 bases for J; bases not matched to a gene: 1. Germline loops: CDR1 SGHDT, CDR2 YYEEEE. CDR3 loop: CASSFGTGEETQYF. CDR3 bases: TGTGCCAGCAGCTTCGGGACAGGGGAAGAGACCCAGTACTTC.

The rearrangement links TRBV4-1 to TRBJ1-3; 10 bases agree with TRBD1. Trimming removed 4 bases from V and 2 bases from J; junction bases left unmatched: 5. The germline V gene has CDR1 MGHRA and CDR2 YSYEKL. The CDR3 extends over 16 amino acids. CDR3 loop: CASSPLTGGTGNTIYF. CDR3 DNA sequence: TGCGCCAGCAGCCCCCTGACAGGGGGCACTGGAAACACCATATATTTT.

The CDR3 spells CASTLYLSSYNEQFF. CDR3 DNA sequence: TGTGCCAGCACCCTTTACTTGAGCTCCTACAATGAGCAGTTCTTC. The rearrangement uses TRBV27 and TRBJ2-1; D ambiguous. Trimming took 7 bases from V and 0 from J, leaving 13 bases between them. This CDR3 is built from 15 residues. CDR1 MNHEY and CDR2 SMNVEV come from the germline V gene (reference sequence).

This sequence joins TRBV11-2 and TRBJ2-7; 7 bases align to TRBD1. The V gene's germline CDR1 is SGHAT and CDR2 FQNNGV. After removal of 6 bases from V and 4 bases from J, the junction contained 6 bases not matched to a gene. CDR3 length: 13 amino acids. CDR3 coding DNA: TGTGCCAGCAGTATCGGGACAGTTTACGAGCAGTACTTC. Its translation: CASSIGTVYEQYF.

This sequence joins TRBV5-1 and TRBJ2-5; 12 bases line up with TRBD2. The ends lost 4 bases at V and 3 bases at J; junction bases unmatched: 4. CDR1 and CDR2 from the germline V gene are SGHRS and YFSETQ. The CDR3 covers 15 residues. The CDR3 nucleotides are TGCGCCAGCAGCCTAGCGGGAGGGCCTAAAGAGACCCAGTACTTC. It specifies CASSLAGGPKETQYF.

This clone was seen once. The rearrangement joins TRBV4-3 to TRBJ1-5, with TRBD1 matching over 9 bases. Germline values: CDR1 LGHNA, CDR2 YSLEER. The J segment lost 3 bases and the V segment lost 4 bases, leaving 4 bases of the junction unmatched. CDR3 length: 15 residues. DNA for the CDR3: TGCGCCAGCAGCCCCGGGACAGGGAACAATCAGCCCCAGCATTTT. Its translation is CASSPGTGNNQPQHF.

Written as DNA, the CDR3 is TGTGCCAGCAGCTTAGCGGCGGCCCGTCAGAATTCACCCCTCCACTTT. Protein: CASSLAAARQNSPLHF. The gene calls are TRBV7-6 and TRBJ1-6; D unclear. Germline CDR1 SGHVS, CDR2 FNYEAQ. This CDR3 contains 16 residues. V lost 0 bases and J lost 7, with 13 bases in between.

The J gene is TRBJ2-3, the V gene TRBV9, with TRBD2 identical over 14 bases. The CDR3 totals 16 residues. Looked up from germline, CDR1 is SGDLS and CDR2 is YYNGEE. V shed 6 bases and J 3 bases; nucleotides not matched to a gene: 6. This CDR3 is CASTRGLAGGTDTQYF. DNA for the CDR3: TGTGCCAGCACCCGCGGACTAGCGGGGGGAACAGATACGCAGTATTTT.

In this sample, this clone turned up many times. V is TRBV6-1 and J is TRBJ1-4; 7 nucleotides align to TRBD1. This CDR3 has 15 amino acids. Germline-derived CDR1 and CDR2 are MNHNS and SASEGT. V shed 2 bases and J 9 bases; nucleotides not matched to a gene: 9. CDR3 protein: CASSESTGFRQKLFF. The CDR3 DNA reads as TGTGCCAGCAGTGAATCGACAGGGTTTCGTCAAAAACTGTTTTTT.

The V and J genes are TRBV2 and TRBJ2-1; 8 bases agree with TRBD1. The V gene's germline CDR1 is SNHLY and CDR2 FYNNEI. CDR3 length equals 14 residues. V dropped 10 bases and J dropped 7; count of bases not matched to a gene: 12. The CDR3 DNA sequence: TGTGCCACCTCCCGGGACAGGTGGCAGAATGAGCAGTTCTTC. Its protein product is CATSRDRWQNEQFF.

The chain uses TRBV6-5 and TRBJ1-1; no reliable D call. The CDR3 has 12 residues. Per the germline V gene, CDR1 is MNHEY and CDR2 is SVGAGI. V shed 11 bases and J shed 8 bases, with 18 bases lying between them. CDR3 DNA: TGTGCCGCAGAGCAGGCTGCGGGGGAAGCTTTCTTT. As protein: CAAEQAAGEAFF.

The chain recombines TRBV27 with TRBJ1-5; the match to TRBD1 covers 10 bases. Germline CDR1 is MNHEY and CDR2 is SMNVEV (reference sequence). The V and J ends lost 5 bases and 0 bases, in that order; junction bases with no gene match: 16. The CDR3 contains 20 residues. This CDR3 reads CASSVPGQGFEGDSNQPQHF. Written as DNA, the CDR3 is TGTGCCAGCAGTGTACCGGGACAGGGGTTCGAGGGAGATAGCAATCAGCCCCAGCATTTT.

The V call is TRBV4-1, the J call TRBJ1-2; D may be TRBD1 (5 bases). This CDR3 has 17 amino acids. Deletions cut 1 base from V and 1 base from J, with 16 bases between. The germline CDR1 and CDR2 sequences are MGHRA and YSYEKL. The CDR3 DNA is TGCGCCAGCAGCCAAGTCGTTATGACAGATGGTAACTATGGCTACACCTTC. It is translated as CASSQVVMTDGNYGYTF.

The chain uses TRBV3-1 (or the pseudogene TRBV3-2) and TRBJ2-7; no clear D gene. Trimming took 1 base from V and 7 from J, leaving 14 bases between them. Germline V lookup: CDR1 LGHDT, CDR2 YNNKEL (reference sequence). The CDR3 runs 14 residues. CDR3: CASSQGLSTREQYF. In nucleotides, the CDR3 is TGTGCCAGCAGCCAAGGTCTCTCAACCCGGGAGCAGTACTTC.

In nucleotides, the CDR3 is TGCGCCAGCAGCCAAGACGGGACAGGGTCCGATGAAAAACTGTTTTTT. The encoded protein is CASSQDGTGSDEKLFF. The rearrangement uses TRBV4-3 and TRBJ1-4; 9 positions match TRBD1. The V and J ends lost 0 bases and 6 bases, in that order; junction bases with no gene match: 5. The CDR3 contains 16 residues. Germline CDR1 is LGHNA and CDR2 is YSLEER.

This chain joins TRBV30 and TRBJ1-3, with a possible D match to TRBD1 (6 bases). The V end lost 7 bases, the J end lost 10 bases, and 11 bases lay between the germline ends. This CDR3 region has 10 residues. Germline CDR1 is GTSNPN and CDR2 is SVGIG (reference sequence). CDR3 protein: CALQGWTIYF. In DNA, the CDR3 is TGTGCCTTACAGGGTTGGACCATATATTTT.

The chain recombines TRBV28 with TRBJ2-7; TRBD1 matches at 9 bases. The trim removed 6 bases at V and 2 bases at J, leaving 11 bases unmatched. Germline lookup yields CDR1 MDHEN and CDR2 SYDVKM. The CDR3 length is 16 residues. The CDR3, as DNA: TGTGCCAGCAGGTCGTCTCCCGGGACAGGGCCCTACGAGCAGTACTTC. Amino acid sequence: CASRSSPGTGPYEQYF.

This chain uses TRBV9 with TRBJ2-7; 11 nucleotides match TRBD2. V was pared by 4 bases and J by 3 bases, with 3 bases of the junction left unmatched. The CDR3 covers 14 residues. Germline V lookup: CDR1 SGDLS, CDR2 YYNGEE. The CDR3: CASSLTSGGYEQYF. In DNA, the CDR3 is TGTGCCAGCAGCTTAACTAGCGGGGGCTACGAGCAGTACTTC.

The V and J genes are TRBV5-1 and TRBJ2-2; D is perhaps TRBD2 (6 bases). Germline V lookup: CDR1 SGHRS, CDR2 YFSETQ. CDR3 length equals 17 residues. V was pared by 2 bases and J by 4 bases, with 18 bases between. CDR3 protein: CASSLLNLAYGTGELFF. The CDR3 DNA follows: TGCGCCAGCAGCTTACTCAACCTAGCGTACGGCACCGGGGAGCTGTTTTTT.

This chain joins TRBV15 and TRBJ2-5; D unclear. Germline-derived CDR1 and CDR2 are LNHNV and YYDKDF (reference sequence). The V end lost 0 bases, the J end lost 1 base, and 6 bases lay between the germline ends. CDR3 size: 14 residues. The CDR3: CATSRDRAQETQYF. The CDR3 DNA is TGTGCCACCAGCAGAGATCGAGCCCAAGAGACCCAGTACTTC.

The genes are TRBV30 and TRBJ2-2, with D tentatively TRBD2 (5 bases). The germline V gene encodes CDR1 GTSNPN and CDR2 SVGIG (reference sequence). The CDR3 consists of 15 residues. V lost 5 bases and J 0 bases, leaving 13 bases between the germline ends. This CDR3 reads CAWGNFGANTGELFF. The CDR3 DNA follows: TGTGCCTGGGGAAATTTCGGGGCGAACACCGGGGAGCTGTTTTTT.

This chain joins TRBV11-2 and TRBJ1-1; 7 bases agree with TRBD1. J gave up 5 bases and V 5 bases, and 8 bases lay outside the gene matches. The germline CDR1 and CDR2 sequences are SGHAT and FQNNGV. CDR3 length: 14 residues. The CDR3 is CASSPETGRTEAFF. CDR3 sequence (DNA): TGTGCCAGCAGCCCAGAGACAGGGCGAACTGAAGCTTTCTTT.